The 18 T cell receptor beta chains in this list originate from one sample, sequenced in a study of cytomegalovirus exposure and HLA in healthy donors. The PCR used 60 Vbeta and 13 Jbeta primers. The repertoire was sequenced with immunoSEQ multiplex PCR; TCRdb's copy has only in-frame clones and lacks some. The data contain 90,000 to 140,000 clones, approximately 84% of them seen just once; the ten biggest clones take up approximately 5.1%. Sequencing was carried out using PBMCs. These receptor sequences come from a male donor in good health and CMV-seronegative.

This clone has just one count. The rearrangement links TRBV27 to TRBJ2-2; 11 nucleotides align to TRBD2. The CDR3 runs 14 residues. Germline V CDR1 and CDR2: MNHEY, SMNVEV (reference sequence). After removal of 7 bases from V and 7 bases from J, the junction contained 5 bases not matched to a gene. The CDR3 nucleotides read TGTGCCAGCACGGTAGCGGGAGGGCTCGGGGAGCTGTTTTTT. It codes for CASTVAGGLGELFF.

The gene calls are TRBV5-4 and TRBJ2-3; TRBD2 matches 13 bases. The CDR3 consists of 16 residues. The germline gives CDR1 SGHNT, CDR2 YYREEE (reference sequence). With 5 bases clipped from V and 4 bases from J, the junction kept 7 bases outside the gene matches. Here the CDR3 reads CASSPGLAGRADTQYF. DNA for the CDR3: TGTGCCAGCAGTCCGGGACTAGCGGGAAGGGCAGATACGCAGTATTTT.

This clone was seen more than once but under ten times. The chain carries TRBV14 and TRBJ1-3; D remains ambiguous. CDR3 size: 12 residues. Germline values: CDR1 SGHDN, CDR2 FVKESK. The V and J ends lost 4 bases and 6 bases respectively, with 7 bases between them. The CDR3 DNA reads as TGTGCCAGCAGCCTTAGTTTAAACACCATATATTTT. Translating it yields CASSLSLNTIYF.

CDR3 loop: CATSRDQGGDTEAFF. The DNA for the CDR3 is TGTGCCACCAGCAGAGATCAAGGGGGGGACACTGAAGCTTTCTTT. The J gene is TRBJ1-1, the V gene TRBV15, with D tentatively TRBD1 (6 bases). Germline CDR1 and CDR2: LNHNV and YYDKDF (reference sequence). This CDR3 has 15 residues. Trimming took off 0 bases at V and 3 bases at J, with 11 bases between the two ends. The entire variable domain, with the rest obtained from reference TRBV15 and TRBJ1-1, is as follows: DAMVIQNPRYQVTQFGKPVTLSCSQTLNHNVMYWYQQKSSQAPKLLFHYYDKDFNNEADTPDNFQSRRPNTSFCFLDIRSPGLGDTAMYLCATSRDQGGDTEAFFGQGTRLTVV.

As DNA, the CDR3 is TGTGCCAGCAGTTTTCGGGAGCAGGCTCCTCAGTACTTC. Translated: CASSFREQAPQYF. V and J are TRBV27 and TRBJ2-7; TRBD2 might be the D (6 bases). The CDR3 runs 13 residues. CDR1 is MNHEY and CDR2 is SMNVEV in the germline V gene (reference sequence). Trimming pared 3 bases from V and 10 bases from J, leaving 16 bases between.

This clone has only a few counts. V gene TRBV4-3 combines with J gene TRBJ1-2; TRBD1 aligns across 7 bases. V lost 1 base to trimming and J lost 5 bases; unmatched junction nucleotides: 4. Germline lookup yields CDR1 LGHNA and CDR2 YSLEER. The CDR3 has 14 residues. CDR3 nucleotides: TGCGCCAGCAGCCAAGGAGACAGGGCATATGGCTACACCTTC. It codes for CASSQGDRAYGYTF.

The rearrangement joins TRBV7-9 to TRBJ2-7, with a possible D match to TRBD1 (6 bases). The V gene's germline CDR1 is SEHNR and CDR2 FQNEAQ (reference sequence). V was cut by 8 bases and J by 2 bases, with 13 bases left in between. The CDR3 length is 13 residues. The CDR3 is CASDRSDAYEQYF. CDR3 coding DNA: TGTGCCAGCGACAGGAGCGATGCCTACGAGCAGTACTTC.

This chain links TRBV6-5 with TRBJ2-3; 8 positions match TRBD2. Germline V gene lookup returns CDR1 MNHEY and CDR2 SVGAGI. The CDR3 contains 14 residues. Losses at the gene ends were 6 bases for V and 4 bases for J; bases not matched to a gene: 6. CDR3 sequence: CASRLGLDADTQYF. CDR3 sequence (DNA): TGTGCCAGCAGGCTGGGACTAGATGCAGATACGCAGTATTTT.

This clone is a singleton in its sample. J is TRBJ2-5 and V is TRBV7-2; 8 positions match TRBD2. This CDR3 region has 16 residues. Germline loops: CDR1 SGHTA, CDR2 FQGNSA. V lost 1 base and J lost 1; bases outside the gene matches: 5. The CDR3: CASSLGRAGAQETQYF. The CDR3 coding sequence is TGTGCCAGCAGCTTAGGGCGAGCGGGAGCCCAAGAGACCCAGTACTTC.

This clone was seen once. The chain combines TRBV5-6 with TRBJ1-5, with a weak D call TRBD1 (6 bases). V lost 4 bases, J lost 3 bases, and 14 bases lay in between. Germline assignment: CDR1 SGHDT and CDR2 YYEEEE. CDR3 length: 15 residues. CDR3 region: CASSRWGPDNQPQHF. Here the CDR3 DNA reads TGTGCCAGCAGCCGGTGGGGGCCCGACAATCAGCCCCAGCATTTT.

This clone turned up a few times. At one end, the junction sequence differs from germline, possibly due to a read error. This rearrangement joins TRBV7-9 to TRBJ2-7, with D possibly matching TRBD2 (6 bases). Germline V gene data show CDR1 as SEHNR and CDR2 as FQNEAQ (reference sequence). CDR3 length equals 11 residues. The DNA for the CDR3 is TGTTCCAGCAGACTAGGAGGCGAGCAGTACTTC. Its translation is CSSRLGGEQYF.

The CDR3 DNA reads as TGTGCCAGTAGTTATAGGGACAGCCTTGCTTACGAGCAGTACTTC. Amino acid sequence: CASSYRDSLAYEQYF. The chain has TRBV19 and TRBJ2-7, with TRBD1 matching 7 bases. Unmatched junction bases numbered 11, after V lost 5 bases and J lost 4 bases. Germline values: CDR1 LNHDA, CDR2 SQIVND (reference sequence). The CDR3 length is 15 residues.

This clone has only a few counts. The rearrangement uses TRBV11-3 and TRBJ2-3, with 12 bases that match TRBD2. CDR1 and CDR2 from the germline V gene are SGHNT and YENEEA. The CDR3 extends over 15 amino acids. V trimming: 5 bases; J trimming: 4 bases; junction bases outside the gene matches: 4. CDR3 in DNA: TGTGCCAGCAGCGGCGGGACTAGCGGGTCAGATACGCAGTATTTT. Translation: CASSGGTSGSDTQYF.

This chain joins TRBV13 and TRBJ2-5; no firm D call. In germline, CDR1 is PRHDT, CDR2 FYEKMQ (reference sequence). Trimming took 0 bases from V and 0 from J, leaving 11 bases between them. CDR3 size: 16 residues. The DNA for the CDR3 is TGTGCCAGCAGCTTAGGGGGCGAAACTTACCAAGAGACCCAGTACTTC. Amino acid sequence: CASSLGGETYQETQYF.

The chain is built from TRBV6-1 and TRBJ2-7; D uncertain. Germline V gene data show CDR1 as MNHNS and CDR2 as SASEGT. CDR3 size: 15 residues. Trimming removed 1 base at V and 1 base at J, with 11 bases between. The CDR3 DNA sequence: TGTGCCAGCAGTGAAGTGTCCACTTCTTCCTACGAGCAGTACTTC. It yields the protein CASSEVSTSSYEQYF.

CDR3 coding DNA: TGTGCCAGTAATGACAGACTTAATGAAAAACTGTTTTTT. Amino acids: CASNDRLNEKLFF. This chain links TRBV19 with TRBJ1-4, with D perhaps TRBD1 (5 bases). Germline V gives CDR1 LNHDA, CDR2 SQIVND (reference sequence). This CDR3 has 13 amino acids. Trimming took 7 bases from V and 4 from J, leaving 10 bases between them.

The genes are TRBV2 and TRBJ2-1, with D possibly TRBD2 on 6 matching bases. Trimming pared 6 bases from V and 7 bases from J, leaving 16 bases between. The germline gives CDR1 SNHLY, CDR2 FYNNEI. This CDR3 is 14 amino acids long. CDR3 sequence reads: CASSRPRGRNEQFF. CDR3 nucleotide sequence: TGTGCCAGCAGCCGACCACGGGGGAGGAATGAGCAGTTCTTC.

The rearrangement joins TRBV5-4 to TRBJ2-7, with 10 bases identical to TRBD1. In germline, CDR1 is SGHNT, CDR2 YYREEE (reference sequence). The CDR3 totals 14 residues. V shed 0 bases, J shed 6 bases, and the junction held 3 bases outside the gene matches. The CDR3: CASSLEGTGVEQYF. CDR3 DNA: TGTGCCAGCAGCTTGGAAGGGACAGGGGTCGAGCAGTACTTC.